A single sample gave rise to the 32 T cell receptor beta chains below, sequenced in a study of T cell responses to AZD1222 COVID-19 vaccine. Measured with immunoSEQ multiplex PCR; TCRdb has only the in-frame clones, and not every one. The sample lists 50,000 to 75,000 clones; 65% to 80% were seen once. The sequenced sample was peripheral blood, obtained on day 0 of AZD1222 vaccination. The source of these receptors is an adult in good health.

Relative to its sample, this clone is medium-sized (0.01 to 0.1%). The chain uses TRBV15 and TRBJ1-3; D remains unclear. Trimming pared 3 bases from V and 8 bases from J, leaving 5 bases between. Germline loops: CDR1 LNHNV, CDR2 YYDKDF (reference sequence). The CDR3 loop spans 11 amino acids. Here the CDR3 DNA reads TGTGCCACCAGCAGTTGGGACACCATATATTTT. As protein: CATSSWDTIYF.

This sequence joins TRBV5-5 and TRBJ1-6; possibly TRBD1 for D (6 bases). The CDR3 is made up of 15 amino acids. CDR1 is SGHKS, CDR2 YYEKEE, per germline (reference sequence). Trimming pared 4 bases from V and 5 bases from J, leaving 13 bases between. This CDR3 is CASSPTGSHNSPLHF. CDR3 DNA: TGTGCCAGCAGCCCCACAGGGTCCCATAATTCACCCCTCCACTTT.

CDR3 nucleotides: TGCGCCAGCAGCCAAGATACAGGGGTTGGGGCCAACGTCCTGACTTTC. Translating gives CASSQDTGVGANVLTF. The chain joins TRBV4-3 to TRBJ2-6; 7 nucleotides agree with TRBD1. With V trimmed by 0 bases and J by 3 bases, 2 bases remained unmatched. CDR1 is LGHNA and CDR2 is YSLEER in the germline V gene. This CDR3 is 16 amino acids long.

There are a few counts of this clone. The chain uses TRBV10-3 and TRBJ2-7, with D possibly TRBD2 on 7 matching bases. The CDR3 spans 16 residues. Trimming cost V 6 bases and J 2 bases, with 20 bases left between them. Germline CDR1 and CDR2: ENHRY and SYGVKD. CDR3 DNA sequence: TGTGCCATCAGGGACAGCGGGGCTTCGCTTCCCTACGAGCAGTACTTC. Translated, it gives CAIRDSGASLPYEQYF.

The chain is built from TRBV7-2 and TRBJ1-3; 7 bases are a match to TRBD1. V was clipped by 7 bases and J by 5 bases; unmatched bases: 11. Germline CDR1 is SGHTA and CDR2 is FQGNSA. The CDR3 runs 15 residues. The chain's CDR3 is CASTWDSGRRNTIYF. In DNA form, the CDR3 reads TGTGCCAGCACGTGGGACAGTGGTCGTCGAAACACCATATATTTT. Looking up the rest from reference TRBV7-2 and TRBJ1-3 gives the full variable domain: GAGVSQSPSNKVTEKGKDVELRCDPISGHTALYWYRQSLGQGLEFLIYFQGNSAPDKSGLPSDRFSAERTGGSVSTLTIQRTQQEDSAVYLCASTWDSGRRNTIYFGEGSWLTVV.

The rearrangement links TRBV29-1 to TRBJ2-2, with 9 bases aligning to TRBD1. The V and J ends lost 4 bases and 2 bases, in that order; junction bases with no gene match: 2. CDR1 is SQVTM and CDR2 is ANQGSEA in the germline V gene. This CDR3 has 14 residues. CDR3 region: CSVGTGVNTGELFF. Written as DNA, the CDR3 is TGCAGCGTTGGGACAGGGGTCAACACCGGGGAGCTGTTTTTT.

The rearrangement uses TRBV6-2 or TRBV6-3 and TRBJ1-6; no reliable D call. Germline CDR1 and CDR2: MNHEY and SVGEGT. This CDR3 has 13 residues. Trimming left V 5 bases short and J 7 bases short, with 9 bases between. CDR3 protein: CASSLSGNSPLHF. CDR3 DNA: TGTGCCAGCAGTCTCTCGGGGAATTCACCCCTCCACTTT.

This chain joins TRBV4-1 and TRBJ1-2; TRBD1 agrees at 8 bases. Germline V lookup: CDR1 MGHRA, CDR2 YSYEKL. V shed 2 bases, J shed 0 bases, and the junction held 5 bases outside the gene matches. The CDR3 covers 16 residues. The CDR3 sequence: CASSQPLDRANYGYTF. The DNA of the CDR3 is TGCGCCAGCAGCCAACCACTGGACAGGGCTAACTATGGCTACACCTTC.

This chain joins TRBV9 and TRBJ2-2; D is unclear. The CDR3 consists of 15 residues. Looked up from germline, CDR1 is SGDLS and CDR2 is YYNGEE. V lost 2 bases, J lost 2 bases, and 10 bases lay in between. CDR3 nucleotides: TGTGCCAGCAGCGTTGATAGCATTAACACCGGGGAGCTGTTTTTT. It codes for CASSVDSINTGELFF. The full variable domain, with the rest looked up from reference TRBV9 and TRBJ2-2, is DSGVTQTPKHLITATGQRVTLRCSPRSGDLSVYWYQQSLDQGLQFLIQYYNGEERAKGNILERFSAQQFPDLHSELNLSSLELGDSALYFCASSVDSINTGELFFGEGSRLTVL.

The genes are TRBV19 and TRBJ1-1; 7 nucleotides agree with TRBD1. Germline trimming cut 4 bases from V and 1 base from J; bases unmatched to any gene: 3. This CDR3 has 14 residues. Germline V gives CDR1 LNHDA, CDR2 SQIVND (reference sequence). Written as DNA, the CDR3 is TGTGCCAGTAGTAGAACAGGGGAGAACACTGAAGCTTTCTTT. Encoded protein: CASSRTGENTEAFF.

CDR3: CSATKGTWPDTQYF. The CDR3 DNA sequence: TGCAGCGCAACGAAGGGGACGTGGCCAGATACGCAGTATTTT. This chain joins TRBV29-1 and TRBJ2-3; D possibly matches TRBD1 or TRBD2 (5 bases each). V lost 7 bases, J lost 4 bases, and 18 bases lay in between. CDR1 and CDR2 from the germline V gene are SQVTM and ANQGSEA. This CDR3 is built from 14 residues.

This clone was counted only a few times. The rearrangement links TRBV7-2 to TRBJ2-5; 11 positions match TRBD2. This CDR3 is built from 14 residues. V was clipped by 3 bases and J by 3 bases; unmatched bases: 0. The germline gives CDR1 SGHTA, CDR2 FQGNSA. The CDR3 region is CASSLGLAEETQYF. For the CDR3, the DNA is TGTGCCAGCAGCTTGGGACTAGCGGAAGAGACCCAGTACTTC.

The V call is TRBV28, the J call TRBJ1-5; TRBD1 is a possible D gene (6 bases). Trimming took off 4 bases at V and 1 base at J, with 11 bases between the two ends. The CDR3 has 15 amino acids. Looked up from germline, CDR1 is MDHEN and CDR2 is SYDVKM. The CDR3 DNA follows: TGTGCCAGCAGTTCGTATGGACAGAGCAATCAGCCCCAGCATTTT. It yields the protein CASSSYGQSNQPQHF.

The gene calls are TRBV7-9 and TRBJ2-1; no firm D call. The CDR3 consists of 16 residues. V was pared by 4 bases and J by 0 bases, with 13 bases between. Germline V gives CDR1 SEHNR, CDR2 FQNEAQ (reference sequence). The CDR3 is CASSSRVIGSYNEQFF. CDR3 bases: TGTGCCAGCAGCTCTAGGGTTATTGGCTCCTACAATGAGCAGTTCTTC.

This clone was detected a few times. The rearrangement links TRBV19 to TRBJ2-3; 13 positions match TRBD2. From germline, CDR1 is LNHDA and CDR2 SQIVND (reference sequence). The CDR3 consists of 16 residues. With V trimmed by 4 bases and J by 0 bases, 1 base remained unmatched. DNA of the CDR3: TGTGCCAGTAGTACGGGACTAGCGGGGAGCACAGATACGCAGTATTTT. This gives the protein CASSTGLAGSTDTQYF.

The V call is TRBV7-8, the J call TRBJ2-7, with D possibly TRBD1 on 6 matching bases. CDR3 size: 17 residues. Germline assignment: CDR1 SGHVS and CDR2 FQNEAQ. Deletions cut 5 bases from V and 0 bases from J, with 20 bases between. The chain's CDR3 is CASSGYVAGVLSYEQYF. CDR3 DNA: TGTGCCAGCAGCGGTTATGTGGCAGGGGTCCTCTCCTACGAGCAGTACTTC.

This clone is medium-sized in the sample. V usage is TRBV6-2 or TRBV6-3 and J usage is TRBJ2-1; 10 bases are a match to TRBD2. Germline-derived CDR1 and CDR2 are MNHEY and SVGEGT. This CDR3 has 15 residues. J lost 4 bases, V lost 4 bases, and 4 bases had no gene match. CDR3 coding DNA: TGTGCCAGCAGTTGGAGCGGGGGGGTATACAATGAGCAGTTCTTC. Amino acid sequence: CASSWSGGVYNEQFF.

The chain is built from TRBV7-8 and TRBJ1-4; D not resolved. Germline V gene data show CDR1 as SGHVS and CDR2 as FQNEAQ. The V gene lost 5 bases and the J gene lost 9 bases, with 10 bases spanning the gap. This CDR3 contains 12 residues. CDR3: CASSQEGQKLFF. CDR3 nucleotide sequence: TGTGCCAGCAGCCAGGAGGGCCAAAAACTGTTTTTT.

This clone has only a few counts. V usage is TRBV5-1 and J usage is TRBJ2-5, with 7 bases lining up with TRBD2. The V and J ends lost 4 bases and 3 bases, in that order; junction bases with no gene match: 9. The CDR3 is made up of 15 amino acids. Germline V gene data show CDR1 as SGHRS and CDR2 as YFSETQ. The CDR3 nucleotides read TGCGCCAGCAGCCCCTTATATGCGGGGGAAGAGACCCAGTACTTC. Its protein is CASSPLYAGEETQYF.

CDR3 nucleotides: TGTGCCAGCGAGCCCGAAGCTTTCTTT. It yields the protein CASEPEAFF. This sequence joins TRBV9 and TRBJ1-1; D call uncertain. Germline V lookup: CDR1 SGDLS, CDR2 YYNGEE. The CDR3 has 9 amino acids. Trimming shortened V by 7 bases and J by 8 bases, and 6 bases separated the two germline ends.

This clone was found once. This chain connects TRBV27 to TRBJ2-3; D is perhaps TRBD2 (6 bases). There are 14 residues in the CDR3. V was clipped by 8 bases and J by 0 bases, with 12 bases between them. Germline CDR1 and CDR2: MNHEY and SMNVEV (reference sequence). The CDR3 is CASRRGGSTDTQYF. Written as DNA, the CDR3 is TGTGCCAGCCGCCGGGGAGGTAGCACAGATACGCAGTATTTT.

This clone occurred once. The chain combines TRBV19 with TRBJ1-1; D remains unclear. Germline lookup yields CDR1 LNHDA and CDR2 SQIVND (reference sequence). The germline V and J ends were trimmed by 1 base and 0 bases, with 9 bases remaining between them. The length of the CDR3 is 15 residues. DNA of the CDR3: TGTGCCAGTAGTATAGTAACGGGAATGAACACTGAAGCTTTCTTT. Its protein product is CASSIVTGMNTEAFF.

The chain joins TRBV7-9 to TRBJ2-5; the match to TRBD2 covers 9 bases. V trimming: 5 bases; J trimming: 1 base; junction bases outside the gene matches: 8. CDR3 size: 16 residues. Germline V gene sequence: CDR1 SEHNR, CDR2 FQNEAQ (reference sequence). CDR3 coding DNA: TGTGCCAGCAGCCCCGGGGTAGCGGGGGCCCAAGAGACCCAGTACTTC. Translated: CASSPGVAGAQETQYF.

The rearrangement joins TRBV14 to TRBJ1-6, with TRBD1 identical over 8 bases. With 4 bases clipped from V and 9 bases from J, the junction kept 8 bases outside the gene matches. The CDR3 extends over 15 amino acids. Germline CDR1 is SGHDN and CDR2 is FVKESK. CDR3 coding DNA: TGTGCCAGCAGCCCGAGGACAGGGACAGGTTCACCCCTCCACTTT. Translation gives CASSPRTGTGSPLHF. Together with reference TRBV14 and TRBJ1-6, the CDR3 gives the full variable domain: EAGVTQFPSHSVIEKGQTVTLRCDPISGHDNLYWYRRVMGKEIKFLLHFVKESKQDESGMPNNRFLAERTGGTYSTLKVQPAELEDSGVYFCASSPRTGTGSPLHFGNGTRLTVT.

This clone was counted a few times. The J gene is TRBJ2-7, the V gene TRBV6-5; 11 bases line up with TRBD1. This CDR3 spans 15 amino acids. Per the germline V gene, CDR1 is MNHEY and CDR2 is SVGAGI. V shed 8 bases and J 5 bases; nucleotides not matched to a gene: 11. The chain's CDR3 is CASLTDRGPPHEQYF. The CDR3 nucleotides read TGTGCCAGCCTGACGGACAGGGGGCCCCCCCACGAGCAGTACTTC.

The V gene is TRBV7-8, the J gene TRBJ2-7; no definite D call. The germline V gene has CDR1 SGHVS and CDR2 FQNEAQ. CDR3 length equals 12 residues. With 5 bases removed from V and 7 bases from J, the gap between germline ends came to 12 bases. CDR3 protein: CASSRAFGEQYF. CDR3 in DNA: TGTGCCAGCAGCAGAGCCTTTGGGGAGCAGTACTTC. Together with reference TRBV7-8 and TRBJ2-7, the CDR3 gives the full variable domain: GAGVSQSPRYKVAKRGQDVALRCDPISGHVSLFWYQQALGQGPEFLTYFQNEAQLDKSGLPSDRFFAERPEGSVSTLKIQRTQQEDSAVYLCASSRAFGEQYFGPGTRLTVT.

This chain joins TRBV27 and TRBJ2-7; D not certain. Trimming took off 0 bases at V and 2 bases at J, with 8 bases between the two ends. In germline, CDR1 is MNHEY, CDR2 SMNVEV (reference sequence). The CDR3 totals 14 residues. The CDR3 sequence is CASSLSVGPYEQYF. The CDR3 DNA follows: TGTGCCAGCAGTTTATCGGTCGGTCCCTACGAGCAGTACTTC.

The genes are TRBV7-6 and TRBJ2-5; D not certain. The germline V gene has CDR1 SGHVS and CDR2 FNYEAQ. The CDR3 contains 15 residues. Deletions cut 1 base from V and 0 bases from J, with 9 bases between. The CDR3 region is CASSLGSPYQETQYF. For the CDR3, the DNA is TGTGCCAGCAGCTTAGGATCACCGTACCAAGAGACCCAGTACTTC.

The chain recombines TRBV4-1 with TRBJ2-1, with TRBD2 identical over 7 bases. Per germline, CDR1 MGHRA and CDR2 YSYEKL. This CDR3 has 16 amino acids. The V and J ends lost 1 base and 8 bases, in that order; junction bases with no gene match: 11. CDR3 sequence (DNA): TGCGCCAGCAGCCAAGGAGTCTTGGGGGGGGTGGATGAGCAGTTCTTC. Its protein is CASSQGVLGGVDEQFF.

The rearrangement uses TRBV11-2 and TRBJ2-7, with 7 bases fitting TRBD1. V lost 1 base, J lost 1 base, and 1 base stayed unmatched. Germline CDR1 SGHAT, CDR2 FQNNGV. The CDR3 is 14 amino acids. CDR3 protein: CASSLGGQSYEQYF. In nucleotides, the CDR3 is TGTGCCAGCAGCTTAGGGGGACAGTCCTACGAGCAGTACTTC.

This clone was recorded only once. The chain joins TRBV19 to TRBJ1-6, with D tentatively TRBD1 (6 bases). V was clipped by 7 bases and J by 7 bases, with 17 bases between them. Germline CDR1 is LNHDA and CDR2 is SQIVND (reference sequence). CDR3 length: 15 residues. Written as DNA, the CDR3 is TGTGCCAGTACTTATAGCGCGGACAGAAATTCACCCCTCCACTTT. Its protein product is CASTYSADRNSPLHF.

The chain links TRBV9 to TRBJ2-2, with D possibly matching TRBD2 (5 bases). The CDR3 sequence is 19 residues long. Germline-derived CDR1 and CDR2 are SGDLS and YYNGEE. Trimming cost V 4 bases and J 7 bases, with 29 bases left between them. CDR3 DNA sequence: TGTGCCAGCAGCCCTGAGGGTCGTGGCGGGTTAGCCGAGGGCGGGGAGCTGTTTTTT. It encodes CASSPEGRGGLAEGGELFF.